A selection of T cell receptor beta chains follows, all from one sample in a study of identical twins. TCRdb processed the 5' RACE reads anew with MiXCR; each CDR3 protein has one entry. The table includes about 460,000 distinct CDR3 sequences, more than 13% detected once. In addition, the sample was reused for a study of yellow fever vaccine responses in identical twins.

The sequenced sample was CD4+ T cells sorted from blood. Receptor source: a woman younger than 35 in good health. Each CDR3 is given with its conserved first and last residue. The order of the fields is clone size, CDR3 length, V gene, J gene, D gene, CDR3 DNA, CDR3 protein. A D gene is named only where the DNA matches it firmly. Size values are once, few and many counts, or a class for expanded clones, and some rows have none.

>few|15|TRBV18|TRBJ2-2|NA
TGTGCCAGCTCACCATATCCCAGCCGGATCGGGGAGCTGTTTTTT
CASSPYPSRIGELFF
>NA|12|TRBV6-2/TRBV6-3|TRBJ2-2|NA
TGTGCCAGCAGTTACGGGGTCTCAGAGCTGTTTTTT
CASSYGVSELFF
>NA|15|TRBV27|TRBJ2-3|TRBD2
TGTGCCAGCAGTTTATGGGCCAGGGAGGGAGATACGCAGTATTTT
CASSLWAREGDTQYF
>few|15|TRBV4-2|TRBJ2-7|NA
TGTGCCAGCAGCCAAGATCCCGGGACGAGGTACGAGCAGTACTTC
CASSQDPGTRYEQYF
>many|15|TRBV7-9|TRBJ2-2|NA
TGTGCCAGCAGCCCCGGACAACATAACACCGGGGAGCTGTTTTTT
CASSPGQHNTGELFF
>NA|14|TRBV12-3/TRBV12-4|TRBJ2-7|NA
TGTGCCAGCAGTACAAGATCGGGGGTCGGCGAGCAGTACTTC
CASSTRSGVGEQYF
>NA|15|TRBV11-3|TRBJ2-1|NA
TGTGCCAGCAGCTTTGGACTTGAGTCCTACAATGAGCAGTTCTTC
CASSFGLESYNEQFF
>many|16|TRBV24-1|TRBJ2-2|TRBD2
TGTGCCACCAGTGATGCCGGACTAGGTGACACCGGGGAGCTGTTTTTT
CATSDAGLGDTGELFF
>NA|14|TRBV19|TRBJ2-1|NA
TGTGCCACAATTCGGGGAGGAGACAGCAATGAGCAGTTCTTC
CATIRGGDSNEQFF
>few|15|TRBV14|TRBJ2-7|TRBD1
TGTGCCAGCAGCCAAGATCCGGGACAGGCCTACGAGCAGTACTTC
CASSQDPGQAYEQYF
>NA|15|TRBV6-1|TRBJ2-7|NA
TGTGCCAGCAGCCAAGAACTCAGGACTTCCTACGAGCAGTACTTC
CASSQELRTSYEQYF
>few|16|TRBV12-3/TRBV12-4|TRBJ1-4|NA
TGTGCCAGCAGTCACAACCTGGACGGGCGACGGGAAAAACTGTTTTTT
CASSHNLDGRREKLFF
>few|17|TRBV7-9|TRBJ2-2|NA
TGTGCCAGCATCCTCGACTGGAGCGCCGCGAACACCGGGGAGCTGTTTTTT
CASILDWSAANTGELFF
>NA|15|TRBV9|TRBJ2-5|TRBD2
TGTGCCAGCAGCGCACTAGCGGCGATCCAAGAGACCCAGTACTTC
CASSALAAIQETQYF
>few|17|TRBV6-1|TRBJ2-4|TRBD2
TGTGCCAGCAGACGGACATCACTAGCGGGAGGTACTAACATTCAGTACTTC
CASRRTSLAGGTNIQYF
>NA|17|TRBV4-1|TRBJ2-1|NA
TGCGCCAGCAGCCAAGATTTAGGCAGGAGCTCCTACAATGAGCAGTTCTTC
CASSQDLGRSSYNEQFF
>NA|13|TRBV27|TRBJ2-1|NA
TGTGCCAGCAGCCAATTGACAGGCAATGAGCAGTTCTTC
CASSQLTGNEQFF
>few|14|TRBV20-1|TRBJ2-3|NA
TGCAGTGCTAGACACCCAGCGGGTACAGATACGCAGTATTTT
CSARHPAGTDTQYF
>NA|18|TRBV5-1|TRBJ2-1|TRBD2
TGCGCCAGCAGCTCGTGGACTAGCGGGGGAAAAACCTACAATGAGCAGTTCTTC
CASSSWTSGGKTYNEQFF
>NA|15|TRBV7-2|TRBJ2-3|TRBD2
TGTGCCAGCAGCTTAGCGATACTAGCGACAGATACGCAGTATTTT
CASSLAILATDTQYF
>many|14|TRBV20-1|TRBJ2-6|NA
TGCAGTGCTTCGATAGACTCTGGGGCCAACGTCCTGACTTTC
CSASIDSGANVLTF
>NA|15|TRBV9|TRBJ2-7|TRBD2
TGTGCCAGCAGCGGGGGACTAGCGGCCGGTGACGAGCAGTACTTC
CASSGGLAAGDEQYF
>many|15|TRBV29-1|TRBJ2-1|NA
TGCAGCGTTGAGGGACACCAGAGCTCCTACAATGAGCAGTTCTTC
CSVEGHQSSYNEQFF
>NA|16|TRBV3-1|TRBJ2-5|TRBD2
TGTGCCAGCAGCCAGTGGTCTAGCGGGGGTGCAGAGACCCAGTACTTC
CASSQWSSGGAETQYF
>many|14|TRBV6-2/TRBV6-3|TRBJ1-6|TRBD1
TGTGCCAGCAGGCTCCGGGACAGGAATTCACCCCTCCACTTT
CASRLRDRNSPLHF
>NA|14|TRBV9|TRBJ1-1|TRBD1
TGTGCCAGCAGCGAAACAGGGGGGCTGGGGGAAGCTTTCTTT
CASSETGGLGEAFF
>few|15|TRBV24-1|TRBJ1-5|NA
TGTGCCACCAGTGATGGCCCAGGAGCAAATCAGCCCCAGCATTTT
CATSDGPGANQPQHF